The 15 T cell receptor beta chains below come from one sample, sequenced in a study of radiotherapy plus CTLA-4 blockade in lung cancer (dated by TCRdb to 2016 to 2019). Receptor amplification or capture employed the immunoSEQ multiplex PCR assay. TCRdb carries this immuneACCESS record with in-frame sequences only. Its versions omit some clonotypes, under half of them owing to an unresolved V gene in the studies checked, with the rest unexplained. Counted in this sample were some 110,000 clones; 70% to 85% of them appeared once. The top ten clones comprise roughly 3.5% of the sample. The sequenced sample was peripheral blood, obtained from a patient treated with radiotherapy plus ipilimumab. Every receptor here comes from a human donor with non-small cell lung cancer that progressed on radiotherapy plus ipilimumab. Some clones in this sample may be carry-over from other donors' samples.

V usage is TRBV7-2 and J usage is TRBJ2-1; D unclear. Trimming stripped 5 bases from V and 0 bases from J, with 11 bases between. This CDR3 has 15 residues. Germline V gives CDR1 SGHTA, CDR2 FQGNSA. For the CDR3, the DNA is TGTGCCAGCAGCCTCGGTGTTAGCTCCTACAATGAGCAGTTCTTC. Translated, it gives CASSLGVSSYNEQFF.

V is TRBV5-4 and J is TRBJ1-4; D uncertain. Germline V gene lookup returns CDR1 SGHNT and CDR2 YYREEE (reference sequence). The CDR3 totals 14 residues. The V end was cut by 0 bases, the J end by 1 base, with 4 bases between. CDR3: CASSLGGTNEKLFF. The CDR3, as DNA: TGTGCCAGCAGCTTGGGGGGAACTAATGAAAAACTGTTTTTT. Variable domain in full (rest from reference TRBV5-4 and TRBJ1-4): ETGVTQSPTHLIKTRGQQVTLRCSSQSGHNTVSWYQQALGQGPQFIFQYYREEENGRGNFPPRFSGLQFPNYSSELNVNALELDDSALYLCASSLGGTNEKLFFGSGTQLSVL.

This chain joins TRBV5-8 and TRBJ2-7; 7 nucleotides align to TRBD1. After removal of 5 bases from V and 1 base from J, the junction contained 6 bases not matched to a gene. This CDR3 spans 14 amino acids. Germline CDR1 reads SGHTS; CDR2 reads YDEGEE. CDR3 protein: CASRLRGQSYEQYF. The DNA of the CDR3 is TGTGCCAGCAGACTCCGGGGACAGTCCTACGAGCAGTACTTC.

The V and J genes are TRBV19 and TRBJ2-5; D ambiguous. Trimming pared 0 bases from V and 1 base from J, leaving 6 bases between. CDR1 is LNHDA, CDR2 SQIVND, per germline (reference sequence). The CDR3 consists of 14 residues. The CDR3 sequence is CASSIDRVQETQYF. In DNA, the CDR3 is TGTGCCAGTAGTATAGACAGAGTCCAAGAGACCCAGTACTTC.

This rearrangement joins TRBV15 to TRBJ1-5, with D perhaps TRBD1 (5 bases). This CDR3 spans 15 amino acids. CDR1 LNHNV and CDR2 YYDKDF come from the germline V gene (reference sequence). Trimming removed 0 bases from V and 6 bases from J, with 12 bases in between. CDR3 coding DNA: TGTGCCACCAGCAGAGAATCCTTCGGGGGTCAGCCCCAGCATTTT. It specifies CATSRESFGGQPQHF.

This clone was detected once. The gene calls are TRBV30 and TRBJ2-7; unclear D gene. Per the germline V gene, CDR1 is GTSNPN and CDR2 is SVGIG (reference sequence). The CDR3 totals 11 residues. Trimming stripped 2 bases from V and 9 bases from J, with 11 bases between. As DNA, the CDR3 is TGTGCCTGGAGTTCCCTCGTTGGGCAGTACTTC. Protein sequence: CAWSSLVGQYF. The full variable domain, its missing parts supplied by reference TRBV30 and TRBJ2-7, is SQTIHQWPATLVQPVGSPLSLECTVEGTSNPNLYWYRQAAGRGLQLLFYSVGIGQISSEVPQNLSASRPQDRQFILSSKKLLLSDSGFYLCAWSSLVGQYFGPGTRLTVT.

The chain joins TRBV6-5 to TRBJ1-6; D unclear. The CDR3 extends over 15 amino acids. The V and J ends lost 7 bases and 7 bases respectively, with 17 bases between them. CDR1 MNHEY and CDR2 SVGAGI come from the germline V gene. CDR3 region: CASNESGGTNSPLHF. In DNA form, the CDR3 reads TGTGCCAGCAATGAGTCGGGAGGAACAAATTCACCCCTCCACTTT.

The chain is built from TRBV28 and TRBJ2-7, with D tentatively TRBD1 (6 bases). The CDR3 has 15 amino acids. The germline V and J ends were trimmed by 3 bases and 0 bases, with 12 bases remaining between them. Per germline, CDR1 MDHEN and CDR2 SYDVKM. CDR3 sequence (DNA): TGTGCCAGCAGTTTCTTGACAGGAAGCTCCTACGAGCAGTACTTC. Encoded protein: CASSFLTGSSYEQYF.

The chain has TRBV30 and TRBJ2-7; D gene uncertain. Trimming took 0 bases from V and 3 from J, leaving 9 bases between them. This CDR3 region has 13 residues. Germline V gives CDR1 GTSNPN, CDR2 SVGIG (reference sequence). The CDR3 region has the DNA TGTGCCTGGAGTGTAGCGTTTTTCTACGAGCAGTACTTC. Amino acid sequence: CAWSVAFFYEQYF.

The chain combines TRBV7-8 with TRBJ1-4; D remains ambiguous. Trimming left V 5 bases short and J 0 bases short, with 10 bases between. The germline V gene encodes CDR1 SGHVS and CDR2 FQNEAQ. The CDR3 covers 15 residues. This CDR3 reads CASSVNPATNEKLFF. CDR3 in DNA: TGTGCCAGCAGCGTCAACCCCGCAACTAATGAAAAACTGTTTTTT. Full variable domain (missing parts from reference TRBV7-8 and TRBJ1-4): GAGVSQSPRYKVAKRGQDVALRCDPISGHVSLFWYQQALGQGPEFLTYFQNEAQLDKSGLPSDRFFAERPEGSVSTLKIQRTQQEDSAVYLCASSVNPATNEKLFFGSGTQLSVL.

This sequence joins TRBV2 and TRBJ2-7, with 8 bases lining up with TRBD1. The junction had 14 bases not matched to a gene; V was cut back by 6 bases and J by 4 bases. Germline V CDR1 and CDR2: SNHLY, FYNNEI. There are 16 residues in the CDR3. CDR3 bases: TGTGCCAGCAGAGGCGCTCCGGGACAGGACTTATACGAGCAGTACTTC. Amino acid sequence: CASRGAPGQDLYEQYF.

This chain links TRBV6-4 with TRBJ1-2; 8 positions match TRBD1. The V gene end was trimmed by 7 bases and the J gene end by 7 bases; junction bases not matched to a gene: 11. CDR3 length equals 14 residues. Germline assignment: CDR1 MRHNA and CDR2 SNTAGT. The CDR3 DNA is TGTGCCAGCAAGCAGGGGGCAGGGATAGGTGGCTACACCTTC. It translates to CASKQGAGIGGYTF.

CDR3 sequence (DNA): TGTGCCAGCAGCCAGGTGCCTCCCGTTGGGGAGCTGTTTTTT. This translates into CASSQVPPVGELFF. The chain combines TRBV14 with TRBJ2-2, with D unresolved. Trimming took off 3 bases at V and 8 bases at J, with 13 bases between the two ends. The germline gives CDR1 SGHDN, CDR2 FVKESK. This CDR3 spans 14 amino acids.

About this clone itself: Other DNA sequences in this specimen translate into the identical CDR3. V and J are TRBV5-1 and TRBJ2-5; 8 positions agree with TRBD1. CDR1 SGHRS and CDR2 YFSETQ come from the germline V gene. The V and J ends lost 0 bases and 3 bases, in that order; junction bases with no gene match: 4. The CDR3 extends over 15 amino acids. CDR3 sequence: CASSLVGTGEETQYF. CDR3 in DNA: TGCGCCAGCAGCTTGGTGGGGACAGGAGAAGAGACCCAGTACTTC.

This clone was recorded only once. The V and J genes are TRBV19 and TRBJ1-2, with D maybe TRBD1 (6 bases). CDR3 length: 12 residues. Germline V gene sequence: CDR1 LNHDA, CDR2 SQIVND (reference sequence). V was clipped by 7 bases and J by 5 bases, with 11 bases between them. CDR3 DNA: TGTGCCAGTAATCTCGGACAGTATGGCTACACCTTC. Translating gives CASNLGQYGYTF.